This paragraph reports one T cell receptor beta chain. What it binds is unknown. At survey level, the immunoSEQ assay was run in its v3.0 version. Generated by immunoSEQ multiplex PCR, the TCRdb table keeps only in-frame clones and is missing some. The table lists over 35,000 clones, 80% to 85% of them singletons. The data were taken from a study of long-term antiretroviral therapy in people with HIV. The study's findings and limits: Increased diversity was seen after ART, yet it remained lower than in transplant donor controls. Pre-ART-expanded clones dominated the repertoire at all time points.

Germline values: CDR1 KGHSH, CDR2 LQKENI. Trimming cost V 3 bases and J 4 bases; bases outside gene matches: 10. The CDR3 length is 16 residues. This material consisted of unsorted PBMCs, taken 1.5 years after starting antiretroviral therapy. This receptor was taken from a man aged 18 to 29 with HIV. This chain connects TRBV18 to TRBJ2-5, with 8 bases aligning to TRBD1. Here the CDR3 DNA reads TGTGCCAGCTCACCCCTCGACAGGGGTGGGGGAGAGACCCAGTACTTC. Translation gives CASSPLDRGGGETQYF.